This T cell receptor beta chain was identified during a study of T cells in Graves' hyperthyroidism and ophthalmopathy. The CDR3 consists of 16 residues. V dropped 3 bases and J dropped 3 bases, with 18 bases sitting between them. CDR1 is SGHTA, CDR2 FQGNSA, per germline. This clonotype was seen repeatedly, ten times or more. Using RNA transcripts as the source, TCR beta CDR3 regions were amplified. Carried out on the TCR CDR3, a first-round RT-PCR used the HTBI primer set. TCRdb reprocessed the multiplex PCR reads via MiXCR and lists one record per CDR3 protein. The sample includes under 350,000 distinct CDR3 sequences, over 15% of them seen just once.

V gene TRBV7-2 combines with J gene TRBJ2-7; weak D call: TRBD2 (5 bases). The material sequenced was blood. The receptor comes from a woman aged 55-75 years with Graves' ophthalmopathy. The DNA for the CDR3 is TGTGCCAGCAGCTTTAGTACTCGGCGGGCGCTCTACGAGCAGTACTTC. It yields the protein CASSFSTRRALYEQYF.